A selection of T cell receptor beta chains follows, all from one sample in a study of cytomegalovirus exposure and HLA in healthy donors. TCRdb keeps only in-frame clones here, not all; method: immunoSEQ multiplex PCR. Its clone listing holds 110,000 to 150,000 clones. Sequenced: PBMCs. The receptors come from a young woman in good health and CMV-seronegative. Both conserved end residues are part of each CDR3. D genes are given only for firm matches.

>TRBV9|TRBD1|TRBJ2-1
CASSEAQGALYNEQFF
TGTGCCAGCAGCGAAGCACAGGGGGCTCTCTACAATGAGCAGTTCTTC
>TRBV4-1|TRBD2|TRBJ2-5
CASSQDGASGLLSQETQYF
TGCGCCAGCAGCCAAGATGGGGCTAGCGGCCTACTATCCCAAGAGACCCAGTACTTC
>TRBV5-4|NA|TRBJ2-1
CASSPISGGNEQFF
TGTGCCAGCAGCCCGATTAGCGGAGGTAATGAGCAGTTCTTC
>TRBV30|NA|TRBJ1-5
CAWSVLYGQPQHF
TGTGCCTGGAGTGTACTTTACGGTCAGCCCCAGCATTTT
>TRBV6-1|NA|TRBJ1-5
CASSDPTAYPQHF
TGTGCCAGCAGTGACCCCACAGCTTACCCCCAGCATTTT
>TRBV9|NA|TRBJ1-1
CASSVEGGYTAFF
TGTGCCAGCAGCGTCGAGGGGGGGTATACAGCTTTCTTT
>TRBV7-8|TRBD1|TRBJ1-1
CASSSGSGTGEPEAFF
TGTGCCAGCAGCTCCGGGTCCGGGACAGGGGAACCTGAAGCTTTCTTT
>TRBV13|NA|TRBJ2-7
CASSLTGTSIYEQYF
TGTGCCAGCAGCCTAACCGGGACTTCAATCTACGAGCAGTACTTC
>TRBV18|NA|TRBJ2-7
CASSPGEAYEQYF
TGTGCCAGCTCACCAGGGGAGGCCTACGAGCAGTACTTC
>TRBV2|NA|TRBJ1-3
CASSGQGNTIYF
TGTGCCAGCAGTGGGCAGGGAAACACCATATATTTT
>TRBV9|TRBD1|TRBJ1-2
CASSVQGALYGYTF
TGTGCCAGCAGCGTACAGGGGGCTTTATACGGCTACACCTTC
>TRBV30|NA|TRBJ1-2
CAWSFNRNYGYTF
TGTGCCTGGAGTTTTAACAGAAACTATGGCTACACCTTC
>TRBV19|NA|TRBJ2-1
CASSTTIQGYEQFF
TGTGCCAGTAGTACAACCATACAGGGTTATGAGCAGTTCTTC
>TRBV7-6|TRBD1|TRBJ2-5
CASSRGQGVETQYF
TGTGCCAGCAGCCGAGGACAGGGGGTGGAGACCCAGTACTTC
>TRBV7-2|TRBD2|TRBJ2-5
CASSLGLAEIQETQYF
TGTGCCAGCAGCCTGGGACTAGCGGAGATACAAGAGACCCAGTACTTC
>TRBV30|TRBD2|TRBJ2-5
CAWTSGFQETQYF
TGTGCCTGGACTAGCGGGTTCCAAGAGACCCAGTACTTC
>TRBV2|TRBD1|TRBJ1-2
CASSSHRGRTYGYTF
TGTGCCAGCAGTTCACACAGGGGGCGTACCTATGGCTACACCTTC
>TRBV13|TRBD2|TRBJ2-5
CASSPGGGQETQYF
TGTGCCAGCAGCCCCGGGGGGGGCCAAGAGACCCAGTACTTC
>TRBV19|NA|TRBJ2-1
CASSITGTLNEQFF
TGTGCCAGTAGTATCACAGGGACCCTCAATGAGCAGTTCTTC
>TRBV9|NA|TRBJ1-1
CASSVGSPGGRTEAFF
TGTGCCAGCAGCGTAGGGTCCCCGGGGGGCCGCACTGAAGCTTTCTTT
>TRBV27|TRBD1|TRBJ1-1
CASSLRTGGNTEAFF
TGTGCCAGCAGTTTGAGGACAGGGGGGAACACTGAAGCTTTCTTT
>TRBV25-1|TRBD1|TRBJ1-2
CASHRGSNYGYTF
TGTGCCAGCCACAGGGGATCTAACTATGGCTACACCTTC
>TRBV14|NA|TRBJ2-1
CASSQRLTGSEQFF
TGTGCCAGCAGCCAGCGATTAACGGGGAGTGAGCAGTTCTTC
>TRBV29-1|NA|TRBJ2-1
CSVGNNEQFF
TGCAGCGTTGGTAACAATGAGCAGTTCTTC
>TRBV6-1|TRBD2|TRBJ2-3
CASRAGLAGTDTQYF
TGTGCCAGCAGGGCCGGACTAGCGGGCACAGATACGCAGTATTTT
>TRBV29-1|NA|TRBJ1-1
CSVEVGGTEAFF
TGCAGCGTTGAAGTAGGGGGAACTGAAGCTTTCTTT
>TRBV6-1|NA|TRBJ2-3
CASSEGRVKGTQYF
TGTGCCAGCAGTGAGGGCCGTGTCAAAGGTACGCAGTATTTT
>TRBV5-6|TRBD1|TRBJ2-2
CASSLGQGVTGELFF
TGTGCCAGCAGCTTGGGACAGGGGGTTACCGGGGAGCTGTTTTTT
>TRBV28|TRBD1|TRBJ1-1
CASRDRAHSNTEAFF
TGTGCCAGCCGGGACAGGGCTCACTCCAACACTGAAGCTTTCTTT
>TRBV5-1|NA|TRBJ2-1
CASSLEGVVDEQFF
TGCGCCAGCAGCTTGGAGGGGGTTGTCGATGAGCAGTTCTTC
>TRBV4-3|TRBD2|TRBJ2-1
CASSLTLAAGSYNEQFF
TGCGCCAGCAGCCTCACCTTAGCAGCGGGGTCCTACAATGAGCAGTTCTTC